This T cell receptor (beta chain) was obtained from a study of shared clonotypes between healthy human individuals. For the study at large: The cohort comprised a couple of women and a few men. Their ages spanned 18 to 49 years.

General study results and limits: About 5% was the fraction of naive CD4 clonotypes found shared across a few donors.

Concerning this clone itself: Its specificity is unknown.

All donors qualified as healthy HIV-negative adults and had experienced no recent acute infections or vaccinations. Germline V gene lookup returns CDR1 SGHVS and CDR2 FNYEAQ. This CDR3 has 15 amino acids. After removal of 5 bases from V and 3 bases from J, the junction contained 8 bases not matched to a gene. Per sorted-subset replicate PCR, input was 200 to 250 ng DNA, representing around 29,000 T cell genomes. The data were produced by immunoSEQ multiplex PCR, yet TCRdb's version contains in-frame clones alone and is incomplete. The repertoire holds fewer than 1.8 million clones, with about 98.5% as singletons.

The rearrangement uses TRBV7-6 and TRBJ2-3, with 7 bases that match TRBD1. Sequencing was carried out using naive CD4+ T cells sorted from blood. Subset here: CD45RA+ positively selected. The TCR comes from a man aged 30 to 45 in good health. In nucleotides, the CDR3 is TGTGCCAGCAGCACTCCAGGGGGTATTACAGATACGCAGTATTTT. This gives the protein CASSTPGGITDTQYF.